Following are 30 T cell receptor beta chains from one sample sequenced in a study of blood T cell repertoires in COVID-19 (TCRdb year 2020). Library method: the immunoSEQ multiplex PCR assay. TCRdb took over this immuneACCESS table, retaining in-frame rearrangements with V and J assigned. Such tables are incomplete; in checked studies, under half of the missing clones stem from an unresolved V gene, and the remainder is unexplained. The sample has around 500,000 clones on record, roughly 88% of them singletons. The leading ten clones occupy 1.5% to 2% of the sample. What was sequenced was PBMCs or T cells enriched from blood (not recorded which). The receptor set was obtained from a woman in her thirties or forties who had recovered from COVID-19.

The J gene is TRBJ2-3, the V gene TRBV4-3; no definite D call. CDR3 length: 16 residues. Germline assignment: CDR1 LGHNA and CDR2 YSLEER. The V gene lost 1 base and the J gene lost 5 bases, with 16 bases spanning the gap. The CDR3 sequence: CASSQVQSGRRDTQYF. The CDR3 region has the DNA TGCGCCAGCAGCCAAGTACAGTCCGGCCGACGAGATACGCAGTATTTT.

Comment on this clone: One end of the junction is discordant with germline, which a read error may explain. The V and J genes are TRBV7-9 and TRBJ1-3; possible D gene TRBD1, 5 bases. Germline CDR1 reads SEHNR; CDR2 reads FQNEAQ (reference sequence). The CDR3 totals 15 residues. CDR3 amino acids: CASSHDSNSANTIYF. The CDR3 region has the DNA TGTGCCAGCAGCCATGACAGTAACTCTGCAAACACCATATATTTT.

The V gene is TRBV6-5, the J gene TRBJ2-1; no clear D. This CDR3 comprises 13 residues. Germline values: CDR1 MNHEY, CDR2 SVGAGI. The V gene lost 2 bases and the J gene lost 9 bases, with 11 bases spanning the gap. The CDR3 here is CASSYRKWSEQFF. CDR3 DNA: TGTGCCAGCAGTTACAGGAAGTGGAGTGAGCAGTTCTTC.

CDR3 residues: CASSLTAGTASYEQYF. The CDR3 DNA is TGTGCCAGCAGCTTAACAGCCGGGACAGCGTCCTACGAGCAGTACTTC. The chain recombines TRBV7-2 with TRBJ2-7; 7 nucleotides match TRBD1. V was pared by 2 bases and J by 1 base, with 8 bases of the junction left unmatched. This CDR3 spans 16 amino acids. Looked up from germline, CDR1 is SGHTA and CDR2 is FQGNSA.

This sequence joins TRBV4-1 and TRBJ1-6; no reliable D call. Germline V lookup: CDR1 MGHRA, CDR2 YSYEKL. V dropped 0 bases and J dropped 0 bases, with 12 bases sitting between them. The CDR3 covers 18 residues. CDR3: CASSQEAWEGSYNSPLHF. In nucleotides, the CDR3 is TGCGCCAGCAGCCAAGAGGCTTGGGAGGGCTCCTATAATTCACCCCTCCACTTT.

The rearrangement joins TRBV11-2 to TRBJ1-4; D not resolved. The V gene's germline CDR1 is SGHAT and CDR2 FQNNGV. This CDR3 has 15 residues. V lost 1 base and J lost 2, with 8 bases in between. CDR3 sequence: CASSLGWRTNEKLFF. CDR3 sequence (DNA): TGTGCCAGCAGCTTAGGGTGGAGGACTAATGAAAAACTGTTTTTT.

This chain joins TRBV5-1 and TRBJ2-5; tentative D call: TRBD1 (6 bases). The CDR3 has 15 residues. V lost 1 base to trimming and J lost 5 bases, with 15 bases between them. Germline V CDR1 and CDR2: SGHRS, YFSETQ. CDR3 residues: CASSLIVGARETQYF. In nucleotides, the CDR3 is TGCGCCAGCAGCTTGATTGTGGGGGCTCGGGAGACCCAGTACTTC.

The CDR3 sequence: CASSLAGTGGASYEQYF. For the CDR3, the DNA is TGTGCCAGCAGCTTAGCCGGGACAGGGGGCGCTTCCTACGAGCAGTACTTC. The chain combines TRBV7-2 with TRBJ2-7, with 12 bases aligning to TRBD1. The CDR3 has 17 residues. With 0 bases clipped from V and 1 base from J, the junction kept 4 bases outside the gene matches. The V gene's germline CDR1 is SGHTA and CDR2 FQGNSA.

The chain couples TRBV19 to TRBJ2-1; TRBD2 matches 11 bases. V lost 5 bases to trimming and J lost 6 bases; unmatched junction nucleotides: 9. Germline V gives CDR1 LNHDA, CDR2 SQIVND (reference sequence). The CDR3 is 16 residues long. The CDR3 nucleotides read TGTGCCAGTAGTTTCGTAGCGGGAGGGCCAATCAATGAGCAGTTCTTC. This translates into CASSFVAGGPINEQFF.

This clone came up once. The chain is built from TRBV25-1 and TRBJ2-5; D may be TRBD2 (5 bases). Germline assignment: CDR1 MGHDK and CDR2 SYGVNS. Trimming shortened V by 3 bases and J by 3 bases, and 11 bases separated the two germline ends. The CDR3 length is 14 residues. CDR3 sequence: CASSEAGTKETQYF. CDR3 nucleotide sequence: TGTGCCAGCAGTGAGGCGGGTACTAAAGAGACCCAGTACTTC.

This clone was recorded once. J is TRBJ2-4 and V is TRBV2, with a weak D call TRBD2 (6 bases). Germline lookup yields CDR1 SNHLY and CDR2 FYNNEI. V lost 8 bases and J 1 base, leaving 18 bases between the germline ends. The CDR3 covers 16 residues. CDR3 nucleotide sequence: TGTGCCAGCCAAGCACCCGGGAGCTTGGCCAAAAACATTCAGTACTTC. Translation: CASQAPGSLAKNIQYF.

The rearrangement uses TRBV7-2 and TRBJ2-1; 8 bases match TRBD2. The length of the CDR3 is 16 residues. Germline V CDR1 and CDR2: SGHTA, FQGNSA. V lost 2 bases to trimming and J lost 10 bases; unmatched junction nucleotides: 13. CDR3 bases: TGTGCCAGCAGCTTACTTCCAGCGGGAGTGTCTGGGGAGCAGTTCTTC. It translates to CASSLLPAGVSGEQFF. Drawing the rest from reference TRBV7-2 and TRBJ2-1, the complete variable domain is GAGVSQSPSNKVTEKGKDVELRCDPISGHTALYWYRQSLGQGLEFLIYFQGNSAPDKSGLPSDRFSAERTGGSVSTLTIQRTQQEDSAVYLCASSLLPAGVSGEQFFGPGTRLTVL.

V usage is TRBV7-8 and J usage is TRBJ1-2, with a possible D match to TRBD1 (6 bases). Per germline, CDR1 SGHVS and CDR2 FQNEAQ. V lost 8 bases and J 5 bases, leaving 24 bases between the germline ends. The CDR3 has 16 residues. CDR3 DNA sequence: TGTGCCAGCTCCTTGTCACAGGGCGCCTTATTGTATGGCTACACCTTC. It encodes CASSLSQGALLYGYTF.

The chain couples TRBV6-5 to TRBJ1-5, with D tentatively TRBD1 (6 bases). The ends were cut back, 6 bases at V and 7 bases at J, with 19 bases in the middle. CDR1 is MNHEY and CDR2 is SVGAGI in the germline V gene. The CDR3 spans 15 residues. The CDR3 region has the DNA TGTGCCAGCAGCCGCGACAGGAATGGGGGACAGCCCCAGCATTTT. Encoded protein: CASSRDRNGGQPQHF.

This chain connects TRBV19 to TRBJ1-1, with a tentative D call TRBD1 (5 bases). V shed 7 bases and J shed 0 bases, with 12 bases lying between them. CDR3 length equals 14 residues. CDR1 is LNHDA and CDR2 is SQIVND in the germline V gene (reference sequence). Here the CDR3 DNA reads TGTGCCAGTATAAAGGGGATCATGAACACTGAAGCTTTCTTT. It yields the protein CASIKGIMNTEAFF.

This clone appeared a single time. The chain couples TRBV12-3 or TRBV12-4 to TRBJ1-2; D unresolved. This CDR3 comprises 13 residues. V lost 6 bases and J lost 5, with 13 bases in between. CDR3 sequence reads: CASSALTDYGYTF. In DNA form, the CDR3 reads TGTGCCAGCAGCGCCCTTACAGATTATGGCTACACCTTC.

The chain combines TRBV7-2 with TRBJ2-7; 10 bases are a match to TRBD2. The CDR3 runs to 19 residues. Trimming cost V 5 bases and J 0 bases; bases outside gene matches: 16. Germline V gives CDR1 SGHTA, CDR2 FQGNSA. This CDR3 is CASSAARTSGFPTSYEQYF. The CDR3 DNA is TGTGCCAGCAGCGCTGCGCGGACTAGCGGCTTCCCCACCTCCTACGAGCAGTACTTC. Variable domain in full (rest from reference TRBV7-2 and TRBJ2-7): GAGVSQSPSNKVTEKGKDVELRCDPISGHTALYWYRQSLGQGLEFLIYFQGNSAPDKSGLPSDRFSAERTGGSVSTLTIQRTQQEDSAVYLCASSAARTSGFPTSYEQYFGPGTRLTVT.

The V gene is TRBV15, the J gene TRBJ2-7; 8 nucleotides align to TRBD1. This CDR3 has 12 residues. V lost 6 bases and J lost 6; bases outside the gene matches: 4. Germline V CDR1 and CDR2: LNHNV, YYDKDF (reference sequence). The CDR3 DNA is TGTGCCACCAGTTCGGACAGGGTCGAGCAGTACTTC. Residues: CATSSDRVEQYF.

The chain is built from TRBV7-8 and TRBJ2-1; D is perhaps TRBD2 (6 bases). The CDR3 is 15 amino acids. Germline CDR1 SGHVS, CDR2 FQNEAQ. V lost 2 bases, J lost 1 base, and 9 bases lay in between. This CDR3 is CASSLREASYNEQFF. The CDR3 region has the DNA TGTGCCAGCAGCTTAAGGGAGGCGTCCTACAATGAGCAGTTCTTC.

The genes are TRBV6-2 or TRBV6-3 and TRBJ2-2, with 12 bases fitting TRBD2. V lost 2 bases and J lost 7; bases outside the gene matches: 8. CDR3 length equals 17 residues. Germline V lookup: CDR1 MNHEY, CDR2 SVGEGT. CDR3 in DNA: TGTGCCAGCAGTTACGAAACTAGCGGGAGGCCCAGCGGGGAGCTGTTTTTT. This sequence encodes CASSYETSGRPSGELFF.

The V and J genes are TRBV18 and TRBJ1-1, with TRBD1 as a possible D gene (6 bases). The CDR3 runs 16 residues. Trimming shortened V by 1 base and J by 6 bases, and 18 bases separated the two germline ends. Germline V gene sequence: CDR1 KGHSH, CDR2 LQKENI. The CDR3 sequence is CASSPRSLVGAPEAFF. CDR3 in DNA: TGTGCCAGCTCACCACGTTCTTTAGTGGGGGCCCCTGAAGCTTTCTTT.

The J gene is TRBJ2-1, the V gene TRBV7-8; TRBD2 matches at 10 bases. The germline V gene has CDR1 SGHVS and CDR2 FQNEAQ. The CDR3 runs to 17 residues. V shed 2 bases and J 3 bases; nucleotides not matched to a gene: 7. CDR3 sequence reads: CASSLSVGLAIYNEQFF. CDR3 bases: TGTGCCAGCAGCTTATCGGTGGGACTAGCGATCTACAATGAGCAGTTCTTC.

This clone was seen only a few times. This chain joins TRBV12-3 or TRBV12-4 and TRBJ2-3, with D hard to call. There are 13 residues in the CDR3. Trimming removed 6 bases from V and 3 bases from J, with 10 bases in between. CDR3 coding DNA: TGTGCCAGCAGACCAGACTCGACAGATACGCAGTATTTT. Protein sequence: CASRPDSTDTQYF.

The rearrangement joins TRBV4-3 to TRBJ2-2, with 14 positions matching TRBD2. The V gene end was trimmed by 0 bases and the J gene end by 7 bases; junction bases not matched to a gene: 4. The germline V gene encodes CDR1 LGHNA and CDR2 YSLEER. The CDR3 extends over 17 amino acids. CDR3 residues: CASSQDPGLAGDGELFF. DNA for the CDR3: TGCGCCAGCAGCCAAGACCCGGGACTAGCGGGAGACGGGGAGCTGTTTTTT.

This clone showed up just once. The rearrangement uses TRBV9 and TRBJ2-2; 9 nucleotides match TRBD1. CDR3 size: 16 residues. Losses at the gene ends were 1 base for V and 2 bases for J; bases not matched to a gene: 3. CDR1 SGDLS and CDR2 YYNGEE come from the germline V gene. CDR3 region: CASSVSGQGNTGELFF. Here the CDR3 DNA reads TGTGCCAGCAGCGTATCGGGACAGGGCAACACCGGGGAGCTGTTTTTT.

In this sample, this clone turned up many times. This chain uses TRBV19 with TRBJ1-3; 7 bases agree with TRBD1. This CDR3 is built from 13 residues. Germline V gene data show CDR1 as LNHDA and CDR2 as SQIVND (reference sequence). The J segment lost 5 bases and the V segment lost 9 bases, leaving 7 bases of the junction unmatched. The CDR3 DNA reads TGTGCCAGCGGACAGGACGGGAGAAACACCATATATTTT. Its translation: CASGQDGRNTIYF.

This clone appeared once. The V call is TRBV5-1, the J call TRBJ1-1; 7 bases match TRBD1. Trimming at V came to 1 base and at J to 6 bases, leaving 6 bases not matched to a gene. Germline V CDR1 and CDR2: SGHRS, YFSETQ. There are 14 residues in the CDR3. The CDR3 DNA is TGCGCCAGCAGCTTGAGTGGGACAGTCGCTGAAGCTTTCTTT. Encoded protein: CASSLSGTVAEAFF.

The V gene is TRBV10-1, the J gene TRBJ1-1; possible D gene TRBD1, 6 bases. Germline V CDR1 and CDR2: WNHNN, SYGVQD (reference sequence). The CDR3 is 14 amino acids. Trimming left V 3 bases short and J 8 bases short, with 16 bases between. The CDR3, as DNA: TGCGCCAGCAGTGACCTACCGGGGGGGCGCGAAGCTTTCTTT. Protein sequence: CASSDLPGGREAFF.

CDR3 DNA sequence: TGTGCCAGCAGCTTAACGGGCAGGGTAAGCAATCAGCCCCAGCATTTT. This sequence encodes CASSLTGRVSNQPQHF. V gene TRBV7-2 combines with J gene TRBJ1-5; D possibly corresponds to TRBD1 (5 bases). Germline lookup yields CDR1 SGHTA and CDR2 FQGNSA. V lost 2 bases and J lost 1, with 12 bases in between. The CDR3 runs 16 residues.

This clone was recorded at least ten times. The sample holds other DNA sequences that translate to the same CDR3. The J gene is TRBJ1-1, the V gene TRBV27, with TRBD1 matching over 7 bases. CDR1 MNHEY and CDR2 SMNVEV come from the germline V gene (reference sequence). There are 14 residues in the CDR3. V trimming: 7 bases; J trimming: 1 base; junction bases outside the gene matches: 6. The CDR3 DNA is TGTGCCAGCAACCGACAGGGACCGAACACTGAAGCTTTCTTT. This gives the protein CASNRQGPNTEAFF.